This T cell receptor beta chain was captured in a study of blood T cells in healthy people across ages. Study findings and constraints: No conclusive comparison of naive versus antigen-experienced cells was possible with unsorted PBMCs. Lack of knowledge of donor CMV status possibly confounded expanded clonotype changes.

Remarks on this clonotype: The target antigen is unknown.

Primers used in a second PCR of about 7 to 12 cycles were a sample-barcoded 5' primer and a J-beta primer mix. Per sample, CDR3-containing paired-end reads numbered at least 2.5 million. One entry per CDR3 protein results from TCRdb running MiXCR on the 5' RACE reads. The sample has around 1.1 million distinct CDR3 sequences; around two fifths are singletons. Sample: blood. The origin of this receptor is a man aged 18 to 30 in good health.

CDR3 coding DNA: TGTGCCATCAGTGAAGGGGGGACCCAGTACTTC. Protein: CAISEGGTQYF. The chain is built from TRBV10-3 and TRBJ2-5; D perhaps matches TRBD1 (6 bases). CDR1 is ENHRY, CDR2 SYGVKD, per germline. The CDR3 has 11 amino acids. V lost 3 bases to trimming and J lost 7 bases, with 6 bases between them.